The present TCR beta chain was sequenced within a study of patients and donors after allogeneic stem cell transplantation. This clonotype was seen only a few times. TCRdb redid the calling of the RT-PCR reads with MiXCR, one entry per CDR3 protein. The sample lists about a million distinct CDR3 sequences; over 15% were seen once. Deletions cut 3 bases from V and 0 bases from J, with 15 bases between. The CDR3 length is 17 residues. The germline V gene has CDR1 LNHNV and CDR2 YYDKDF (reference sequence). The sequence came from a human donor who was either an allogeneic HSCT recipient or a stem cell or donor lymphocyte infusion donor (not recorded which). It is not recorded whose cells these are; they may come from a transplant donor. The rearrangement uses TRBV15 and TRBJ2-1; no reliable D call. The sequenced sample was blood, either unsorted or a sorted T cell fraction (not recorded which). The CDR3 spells CATSRALGSSSYNEQFF. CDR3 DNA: TGTGCCACCAGCAGGGCTCTCGGTTCGAGCTCCTACAATGAGCAGTTCTTC.